A single sample gave rise to the 8 T cell receptor beta chains below, sequenced in a study of cytomegalovirus exposure and HLA in healthy donors. 60 Vbeta and 13 Jbeta primers were used in PCR. Repertoires were generated with immunoSEQ multiplex PCR, while TCRdb's copy carries only in-frame clones and drops some. This table has 150,000 to 200,000 clones, about 85% appearing once. The source material was PBMCs. The source is a male donor in good health and CMV-seropositive.

This chain connects TRBV5-5 to TRBJ2-3; 11 positions match TRBD1. CDR3 length equals 16 residues. Germline loops: CDR1 SGHKS, CDR2 YYEKEE (reference sequence). With V trimmed by 4 bases and J by 4 bases, 8 bases remained unmatched. CDR3 nucleotides: TGTGCCAGCAGCCCCGGAGGGACAGGGGGTTCAGATACGCAGTATTTT. It codes for CASSPGGTGGSDTQYF.

This chain uses TRBV19 with TRBJ1-2; D is perhaps TRBD1 (5 bases). V lost 8 bases, J lost 4 bases, and 17 bases lay in between. The CDR3 contains 14 residues. CDR1 and CDR2 from the germline V gene are LNHDA and SQIVND (reference sequence). The CDR3 spells CASLPTATGYGYTF. The CDR3 nucleotides are TGTGCCAGTCTACCGACAGCAACTGGCTATGGCTACACCTTC.

J is TRBJ2-5 and V is TRBV4-3; D perhaps matches TRBD1 (5 bases). Gene TRBJ2-7 matches the end of the DNA better, so the J call may be wrong. CDR3 length: 14 residues. Germline V gene lookup returns CDR1 LGHNA and CDR2 YSLEER. The CDR3 DNA follows: TGCGCCAGCAGCCATGCAGGGATTGGCTACGAGCAGTACTTC. Its translation: CASSHAGIGYEQYF.

The chain couples TRBV28 to TRBJ1-2; D might be TRBD1 (6 bases). V shed 6 bases and J shed 8 bases, with 13 bases lying between them. The germline V gene encodes CDR1 MDHEN and CDR2 SYDVKM. CDR3 size: 12 residues. The chain's CDR3 is CASSWTVGGYTF. CDR3 bases: TGTGCCAGCAGCTGGACAGTAGGAGGCTACACCTTC.

The rearrangement links TRBV7-8 to TRBJ2-7; 13 bases map to TRBD2. Unmatched junction bases numbered 10, after V lost 2 bases and J lost 3 bases. CDR3 length: 18 residues. Per germline, CDR1 SGHVS and CDR2 FQNEAQ. CDR3 in DNA: TGTGCCAGCAGCTTATTGCAAAAATGGACTAGCGGGAGCTACGAGCAGTACTTC. This encodes CASSLLQKWTSGSYEQYF.

The chain's CDR3 is CSTDRNTEAFF. The CDR3 DNA reads as TGCAGTACTGACAGGAACACTGAAGCTTTCTTT. V is TRBV20-1 and J is TRBJ1-1; D perhaps matches TRBD1 (5 bases). V was cut by 8 bases and J by 1 base, with 8 bases left in between. This CDR3 is built from 11 residues. The germline CDR1 and CDR2 sequences are DFQATT and SNEGSKA (reference sequence).

The chain combines TRBV5-4 with TRBJ2-1; D remains unclear. The germline V gene has CDR1 SGHNT and CDR2 YYREEE (reference sequence). V was trimmed by 7 bases and J by 0 bases, leaving 23 bases between them. CDR3 length equals 18 residues. The CDR3 sequence: CASRHFEWRLSSYNEQFF. The CDR3 region has the DNA TGTGCCAGCCGACATTTCGAGTGGCGTCTGAGCTCCTACAATGAGCAGTTCTTC.

This clone was detected only once. The chain carries TRBV7-9 and TRBJ2-2; D possibly corresponds to TRBD2 (6 bases). The CDR3 length is 14 residues. The germline CDR1 and CDR2 sequences are SEHNR and FQNEAQ (reference sequence). V was clipped by 5 bases and J by 6 bases, with 13 bases between them. The CDR3 DNA reads TGTGCCAGCAGCCAGCCCGGGGAGGCCGGGGAGCTGTTTTTT. This codes for CASSQPGEAGELFF.